Listed below are T cell receptor beta chains from one sample, sequenced in a study of beta chain features in type 1 diabetes. TCRdb's copy holds only in-frame clones and misses some; the assay was immunoSEQ multiplex PCR. This sample has approximately 90,000 clones, with roughly a third found just once. Sequenced: stem cell memory CD4+ T cells from blood. These receptors were collected from a woman younger than 30 in good health. CDR3s include the opening cysteine and the closing phenylalanine or tryptophan. D genes are given only for firm matches. Where a row states a size, it is once, few, many or the class of an expanded clone; other rows omit it.

v_call: TRBV5-6
d_call: .
clone_size: few
j_call: TRBJ1-2
cdr3_aa: CASSLKGFYGYTF
cdr3_nt: TGTGCCAGCAGCTTGAAGGGGTTCTATGGCTACACCTTC

v_call: TRBV12-5
d_call: .
clone_size: few
j_call: TRBJ1-3
cdr3_aa: CASGLSGSGNTIYF
cdr3_nt: TGTGCTAGTGGTTTGTCGGGATCTGGAAACACCATATATTTT

v_call: TRBV6-1
d_call: TRBD2
clone_size: few
j_call: TRBJ2-7
cdr3_aa: CASSGRGGLYEQYF
cdr3_nt: TGTGCCAGCAGTGGGCGGGGGGGCCTCTACGAGCAGTACTTC

v_call: TRBV11-3
d_call: .
clone_size: .
j_call: TRBJ2-2
cdr3_aa: CASSKEAGELFF
cdr3_nt: TGTGCCAGCAGCAAAGAGGCCGGGGAGCTGTTTTTT

v_call: TRBV7-2
d_call: .
clone_size: few
j_call: TRBJ2-2
cdr3_aa: CASSPQGHNTGELFF
cdr3_nt: TGTGCCAGCAGCCCCCAGGGGCACAACACCGGGGAGCTGTTTTTT

v_call: TRBV2
d_call: .
clone_size: .
j_call: TRBJ2-3
cdr3_aa: CASTDSGTDTQYF
cdr3_nt: TGTGCCAGCACGGATAGCGGCACAGATACGCAGTATTTT

v_call: TRBV10-3
d_call: TRBD1
clone_size: .
j_call: TRBJ1-1
cdr3_aa: CAIGGQGNTEAFF
cdr3_nt: TGTGCCATCGGGGGACAGGGGAACACTGAAGCTTTCTTT

v_call: TRBV28
d_call: TRBD2
clone_size: .
j_call: TRBJ2-7
cdr3_aa: CASSSSGENYEQYF
cdr3_nt: TGTGCCAGCAGCTCTAGCGGGGAAAACTACGAGCAGTACTTC

v_call: TRBV10-3
d_call: TRBD2
clone_size: once
j_call: TRBJ2-3
cdr3_aa: CAISRGGEDTQYF
cdr3_nt: TGTGCCATCAGCCGGGGGGGGGAGGATACGCAGTATTTT

v_call: TRBV7-3
d_call: .
clone_size: .
j_call: TRBJ2-7
cdr3_aa: CASSSSPYLYEQYF
cdr3_nt: TGTGCCAGCAGCTCGAGCCCCTACCTCTACGAGCAGTACTTC

v_call: TRBV4-1
d_call: .
clone_size: few
j_call: TRBJ2-3
cdr3_aa: CASSQRGSTDTQYF
cdr3_nt: TGCGCCAGCAGCCAAAGAGGTAGCACAGATACGCAGTATTTT

v_call: TRBV5-4
d_call: .
clone_size: .
j_call: TRBJ2-5
cdr3_aa: CASSARGVPRGHQETQYF
cdr3_nt: TGTGCCAGCAGCGCTCGTGGGGTACCTAGAGGGCACCAAGAGACCCAGTACTTC

v_call: TRBV6-1
d_call: .
clone_size: .
j_call: TRBJ1-1
cdr3_aa: CASRKPGQLNTEAFF
cdr3_nt: TGTGCCAGCAGAAAACCCGGACAGCTGAACACTGAAGCTTTCTTT

v_call: TRBV19
d_call: TRBD2
clone_size: .
j_call: TRBJ2-4
cdr3_aa: CASSREGIQYF
cdr3_nt: TGTGCCAGTAGTAGGGAGGGCATTCAGTACTTC

v_call: TRBV7-9
d_call: TRBD1
clone_size: .
j_call: TRBJ1-6
cdr3_aa: CASSRQGANSSPLHF
cdr3_nt: TGTGCCAGCAGCCGACAGGGGGCGAATAGTTCACCCCTCCACTTT

v_call: TRBV5-1
d_call: TRBD2
clone_size: .
j_call: TRBJ2-7
cdr3_aa: CASSLTSGGYEQYF
cdr3_nt: TGCGCCAGCAGCTTGACTAGCGGGGGCTACGAGCAGTACTTC

v_call: TRBV5-6
d_call: .
clone_size: .
j_call: TRBJ1-3
cdr3_aa: CASSSSSGSGNTIYF
cdr3_nt: TGTGCCAGCAGCTCCTCCTCGGGCTCTGGAAACACCATATATTTT

v_call: TRBV27
d_call: .
clone_size: once
j_call: TRBJ1-1
cdr3_aa: CASSLTRGTEAFF
cdr3_nt: TGTGCCAGCAGTTTGACCCGGGGGACTGAAGCTTTCTTT

v_call: TRBV7-2
d_call: TRBD1
clone_size: .
j_call: TRBJ1-3
cdr3_aa: CASSLAQGVNTIYF
cdr3_nt: TGTGCCAGCAGCTTAGCACAGGGGGTAAACACCATATATTTT

v_call: TRBV9
d_call: TRBD1
clone_size: few
j_call: TRBJ1-1
cdr3_aa: CASSVDRGQAFF
cdr3_nt: TGTGCCAGCAGCGTAGACAGGGGGCAAGCTTTCTTT

v_call: TRBV6-6
d_call: TRBD1
clone_size: once
j_call: TRBJ1-1
cdr3_aa: CASRADRVGTEAFF
cdr3_nt: TGTGCCAGCAGAGCCGACAGGGTAGGGACTGAAGCTTTCTTT

v_call: TRBV14
d_call: TRBD1
clone_size: .
j_call: TRBJ1-2
cdr3_aa: CASSQEYRGETTF
cdr3_nt: TGTGCCAGCAGCCAAGAATACAGGGGAGAGACGACCTTC

v_call: TRBV7-2
d_call: TRBD2
clone_size: few
j_call: TRBJ2-2
cdr3_aa: CASSFSGLAGQTGELFF
cdr3_nt: TGTGCCAGCAGCTTTAGCGGACTAGCGGGGCAAACCGGGGAGCTGTTTTTT

v_call: TRBV7-2
d_call: .
clone_size: few
j_call: TRBJ2-7
cdr3_aa: CASSLGSTAPYEQYF
cdr3_nt: TGTGCCAGCAGCTTAGGGTCTACCGCACCCTACGAGCAGTACTTC

v_call: TRBV5-1
d_call: TRBD2
clone_size: few
j_call: TRBJ2-1
cdr3_aa: CASSLALAGAKQFF
cdr3_nt: TGCGCCAGCAGCTTGGCACTAGCGGGAGCCAAGCAGTTCTTC

v_call: TRBV30
d_call: TRBD1
clone_size: .
j_call: TRBJ1-1
cdr3_aa: CAWSRDSLLNTEAFF
cdr3_nt: TGTGCCTGGAGTCGGGACAGCCTTTTGAACACTGAAGCTTTCTTT

v_call: TRBV5-1
d_call: TRBD2
clone_size: few
j_call: TRBJ2-3
cdr3_aa: CASSSSASGEGDTQYF
cdr3_nt: TGCGCCAGCAGCTCCTCCGCTAGCGGGGAGGGAGATACGCAGTATTTT

v_call: TRBV6-1
d_call: TRBD1
clone_size: .
j_call: TRBJ1-1
cdr3_aa: CASSDPGQGAISEAFF
cdr3_nt: TGTGCCAGCAGTGACCCGGGACAGGGGGCGATCTCTGAAGCTTTCTTT

v_call: TRBV5-1
d_call: TRBD1
clone_size: .
j_call: TRBJ1-1
cdr3_aa: CASSLMGQLNTEAFF
cdr3_nt: TGCGCCAGCAGCTTGATGGGACAGTTGAACACTGAAGCTTTCTTT

v_call: TRBV4-3
d_call: .
clone_size: few
j_call: TRBJ2-2
cdr3_aa: CASSQQAGSLNTGELFF
cdr3_nt: TGCGCCAGCAGCCAACAAGCCGGGTCACTGAACACCGGGGAGCTGTTTTTT

v_call: TRBV25-1
d_call: .
clone_size: .
j_call: TRBJ2-2
cdr3_aa: CASITDMSGELFF
cdr3_nt: TGTGCCAGCATTACCGACATGTCCGGGGAGCTGTTTTTT

v_call: TRBV5-1
d_call: TRBD1
clone_size: .
j_call: TRBJ2-7
cdr3_aa: CASSLRTGEDEQYF
cdr3_nt: TGCGCCAGCAGCTTGAGGACAGGGGAGGACGAGCAGTACTTC

v_call: TRBV7-2
d_call: .
clone_size: .
j_call: TRBJ2-5
cdr3_aa: CASSYSEETQYF
cdr3_nt: TGTGCCAGCAGCTATAGTGAAGAGACCCAGTACTTC

v_call: TRBV10-3
d_call: TRBD1
clone_size: few
j_call: TRBJ2-7
cdr3_aa: CAISGTGDPYEQYF
cdr3_nt: TGTGCCATCAGTGGAACAGGGGACCCTTACGAGCAGTACTTC

v_call: TRBV4-1
d_call: .
clone_size: few
j_call: TRBJ2-4
cdr3_aa: CASSQDTGDIQYF
cdr3_nt: TGCGCCAGCAGCCAAGATACGGGGGACATTCAGTACTTC

v_call: TRBV7-9
d_call: .
clone_size: few
j_call: TRBJ2-5
cdr3_aa: CASSLVAGTGETQYF
cdr3_nt: TGTGCCAGCAGCTTAGTAGCGGGTACAGGGGAGACCCAGTACTTC

v_call: TRBV19
d_call: .
clone_size: few
j_call: TRBJ1-4
cdr3_aa: CASSPEGDEKLFF
cdr3_nt: TGTGCCAGTAGCCCAGAGGGGGATGAAAAACTGTTTTTT

v_call: TRBV9
d_call: TRBD2
clone_size: .
j_call: TRBJ2-1
cdr3_aa: CASSVESGGGHYNEQFF
cdr3_nt: TGTGCCAGCAGCGTAGAATCCGGGGGGGGACACTACAATGAGCAGTTCTTC

v_call: TRBV2
d_call: .
clone_size: .
j_call: TRBJ2-1
cdr3_aa: CASSPSLGGFNEQFF
cdr3_nt: TGTGCCAGCAGTCCCTCCCTTGGAGGGTTCAATGAGCAGTTCTTC

v_call: TRBV5-4
d_call: TRBD1
clone_size: .
j_call: TRBJ1-5
cdr3_aa: CASSFEGARSPQHF
cdr3_nt: TGTGCCAGCAGCTTTGAGGGGGCGAGGTCGCCCCAGCATTTT

v_call: TRBV27
d_call: .
clone_size: .
j_call: TRBJ1-5
cdr3_aa: CASRVQGSGNQPQHF
cdr3_nt: TGTGCCAGCAGGGTACAGGGTTCAGGCAATCAGCCCCAGCATTTT

v_call: TRBV11-3
d_call: TRBD2
clone_size: .
j_call: TRBJ2-3
cdr3_aa: CASSVAGGQQYF
cdr3_nt: TGTGCCAGCAGCGTCGCGGGGGGACAGCAGTATTTT

v_call: TRBV15
d_call: TRBD2
clone_size: .
j_call: TRBJ2-5
cdr3_aa: CATSRGPAGAEQETQYF
cdr3_nt: TGTGCCACCAGCAGAGGCCCAGCGGGGGCCGAACAAGAGACCCAGTACTTC

v_call: TRBV7-9
d_call: TRBD2
clone_size: .
j_call: TRBJ2-3
cdr3_aa: CASSTLAYDTQYF
cdr3_nt: TGTGCCAGCAGCACACTAGCGTATGATACGCAGTATTTT

v_call: TRBV2
d_call: .
clone_size: .
j_call: TRBJ2-5
cdr3_aa: CASSKTSGGGGKETQYF
cdr3_nt: TGTGCCAGCAGTAAAACGAGCGGAGGGGGGGGAAAGGAGACCCAGTACTTC

v_call: TRBV5-1
d_call: TRBD2
clone_size: .
j_call: TRBJ2-1
cdr3_aa: CASSSAGVLGNEQFF
cdr3_nt: TGCGCCAGCAGTTCGGCGGGAGTTTTAGGGAATGAGCAGTTCTTC

v_call: TRBV2
d_call: .
clone_size: .
j_call: TRBJ2-7
cdr3_aa: CASRRRGAEQYF
cdr3_nt: TGTGCCAGCAGAAGGAGGGGCGCCGAGCAGTACTTC

v_call: TRBV7-2
d_call: .
clone_size: .
j_call: TRBJ2-2
cdr3_aa: CASTLLGVNTGELFF
cdr3_nt: TGTGCCAGCACCCTTCTGGGAGTCAACACCGGGGAGCTGTTTTTT

v_call: TRBV5-1
d_call: TRBD1
clone_size: .
j_call: TRBJ1-2
cdr3_aa: CASSLQGESGYTF
cdr3_nt: TGCGCCAGCAGCTTACAGGGGGAGAGCGGCTACACCTTC

v_call: TRBV11-1
d_call: .
clone_size: few
j_call: TRBJ1-1
cdr3_aa: CASSLGRGTEAFF
cdr3_nt: TGTGCCAGCAGCCTGGGCCGGGGCACTGAAGCTTTCTTT

v_call: TRBV6-1
d_call: TRBD2
clone_size: .
j_call: TRBJ2-3
cdr3_aa: CASNSGTSGATQYF
cdr3_nt: TGTGCCAGCAACTCCGGGACTAGCGGGGCTACGCAGTATTTT

v_call: TRBV30
d_call: .
clone_size: few
j_call: TRBJ1-6
cdr3_aa: CAWSWRAGTDNSPLHF
cdr3_nt: TGTGCCTGGAGTTGGAGGGCCGGGACGGATAATTCACCCCTCCACTTT

v_call: TRBV11-3
d_call: .
clone_size: few
j_call: TRBJ1-5
cdr3_aa: CASSLGGGNQPQHF
cdr3_nt: TGTGCCAGCAGCTTAGGGGGAGGCAATCAGCCCCAGCATTTT